These 5 T cell receptor beta chains came from one sample sequenced in a study of cytomegalovirus exposure and HLA in healthy donors. PCR employed 60 Vbeta and 13 Jbeta primers. The repertoire was sequenced with immunoSEQ multiplex PCR; TCRdb's copy has only in-frame clones and lacks some. Of some 170,000 clones listed, 77% are singletons. The sequencing input was PBMCs. These receptors all stem from a woman aged 60 to 75 in good health and CMV-seropositive.

The rearrangement links TRBV30 to TRBJ1-1; D call uncertain. Trimming took 0 bases from V and 6 from J, leaving 8 bases between them. This CDR3 spans 12 amino acids. Germline CDR1 and CDR2: GTSNPN and SVGIG (reference sequence). CDR3: CAWSVRSPEAFF. The CDR3 DNA follows: TGTGCCTGGAGTGTGAGGTCCCCTGAAGCTTTCTTT.

The chain carries TRBV19 and TRBJ1-1; 7 bases map to TRBD1. With 3 bases clipped from V and 2 bases from J, the junction kept 12 bases outside the gene matches. The CDR3 runs 17 residues. The V gene's germline CDR1 is LNHDA and CDR2 SQIVND (reference sequence). The DNA of the CDR3 is TGTGCCAGTAGTATGCACATCCGGGACAGTATAAACACTGAAGCTTTCTTT. Residues: CASSMHIRDSINTEAFF.

This chain uses TRBV6-5 with TRBJ2-7, with D possibly matching TRBD2 (6 bases). V lost 0 bases, J lost 3 bases, and 12 bases lay in between. Germline V gene lookup returns CDR1 MNHEY and CDR2 SVGAGI. The CDR3 runs to 15 residues. DNA of the CDR3: TGTGCCAGCAGTTACTCGCGGGGACGTGGCTACGAGCAGTACTTC. Translated, it gives CASSYSRGRGYEQYF.

Details on this clone: One junction end does not reproduce the germline sequence, and a read error may be involved. The chain has TRBV2 and TRBJ2-4; D perhaps matches TRBD2 (6 bases). This CDR3 region has 17 residues. From germline, CDR1 is SNHLY and CDR2 FYNNEI. The CDR3 DNA sequence: TGTGCCAGCAGTGAACGCGGCAGCCCACTAGCCAAAAACAGTCAGTACTTC. Its translation is CASSERGSPLAKNSQYF.

The rearrangement uses TRBV5-6 and TRBJ2-7, with a possible D match to TRBD2 (6 bases). This CDR3 has 13 residues. The V gene lost 4 bases and the J gene lost 4 bases, with 12 bases spanning the gap. Germline V gene lookup returns CDR1 SGHDT and CDR2 YYEEEE. CDR3 nucleotides: TGTGCCAGCAGCATGGGACTTACTTACGAGCAGTACTTC. The encoded protein is CASSMGLTYEQYF.